The 27 T cell receptor beta chains below come from one sample, sequenced in a study of patients and donors after allogeneic stem cell transplantation. One entry per CDR3 protein, called by TCRdb with MiXCR from the RT-PCR reads. This sample has 45,000 to 65,000 distinct CDR3 sequences, with 13% found just once. The specimen sequenced was blood, either unsorted or a sorted T cell fraction (not recorded which). Every receptor here comes from a human donor who was either an allogeneic HSCT recipient or a stem cell or donor lymphocyte infusion donor (not recorded which). It is not recorded whose cells these are; they may come from a transplant donor.

This clonotype was recorded at least ten times. The chain joins TRBV6-4 to TRBJ1-1; D uncertain. CDR1 MRHNA and CDR2 SNTAGT come from the germline V gene. The CDR3 is 15 residues long. The germline V and J ends were trimmed by 3 bases and 4 bases, with 15 bases remaining between them. DNA of the CDR3: TGTGCCAGCAGTGAAGATAATTCCCGGGGCACTGAAGCTTTCTTT. Amino acids: CASSEDNSRGTEAFF.

This clonotype was counted at least ten times. V is TRBV20-1 and J is TRBJ1-3; no firm D call. Trimming stripped 3 bases from V and 0 bases from J, with 15 bases between. Germline CDR1 is DFQATT and CDR2 is SNEGSKA (reference sequence). This CDR3 is built from 16 residues. The CDR3 DNA follows: TGCAGTGCTAGGGATCGCGGGAGTGGCTCTGGAAACACCATATATTTT. Protein product: CSARDRGSGSGNTIYF.

This clonotype showed up many times. The V call is TRBV12-3 or TRBV12-4, the J call TRBJ2-7, with D maybe TRBD1 (5 bases). Trimming pared 2 bases from V and 6 bases from J, leaving 5 bases between. The CDR3 is 11 amino acids. CDR3 region: CASSLRGEQYF. The CDR3 bases are TGTGCCAGCAGTTTAAGGGGCGAGCAGTACTTC.

This clonotype has ten or more counts. The chain employs TRBV27 and TRBJ2-1, with 12 bases identical to TRBD2. The germline gives CDR1 MNHEY, CDR2 SMNVEV (reference sequence). Trimming removed 3 bases from V and 4 bases from J; junction bases left unmatched: 1. The CDR3 extends over 15 amino acids. CDR3 amino acids: CASSFGTSGYNEQFF. CDR3 bases: TGTGCCAGCAGTTTTGGGACTAGCGGGTACAATGAGCAGTTCTTC.

V usage is TRBV12-3 or TRBV12-4 and J usage is TRBJ1-1; weak D call: TRBD1 (5 bases). The ends were cut back, 7 bases at V and 5 bases at J, with 17 bases in the middle. The CDR3 sequence is 14 residues long. CDR3: CASIIAGGWTEAFF. DNA of the CDR3: TGTGCCAGCATTATCGCTGGGGGATGGACTGAAGCTTTCTTT.

In its sample, this clonotype was seen many times. The chain is built from TRBV24-1 and TRBJ2-1; 10 bases align to TRBD2. The CDR3 is 15 residues long. Unmatched junction bases numbered 5, after V lost 4 bases and J lost 6 bases. Germline CDR1 KGHDR, CDR2 SFDVKD. The CDR3 nucleotides read TGTGCCACCAGTGACTTACGGACTAGCGGCAATGAGCAGTTCTTC. Translated, it gives CATSDLRTSGNEQFF.

In its sample, this clonotype was seen a few times. This chain links TRBV25-1 with TRBJ1-1, with 7 positions matching TRBD1. The CDR3 totals 18 residues. The junction had 15 bases not matched to a gene; V was cut back by 2 bases and J by 3 bases. Germline CDR1 is MGHDK and CDR2 is SYGVNS. The CDR3 coding sequence is TGTGCCAGCAGTGAACCCCGGACAGGCGCCCGGGAGGACACTGAAGCTTTCTTT. It is translated as CASSEPRTGAREDTEAFF. The whole variable domain, filled in from reference TRBV25-1 and TRBJ1-1, reads EADIYQTPRYLVIGTGKKITLECSQTMGHDKMYWYQQDPGMELHLIHYSYGVNSTEKGDLSSESTVSRIRTEHFPLTLESARPSHTSQYLCASSEPRTGAREDTEAFFGQGTRLTVV.

The chain joins TRBV6-2 or TRBV6-3 to TRBJ2-5, with 14 bases fitting TRBD2. Germline-derived CDR1 and CDR2 are MNHEY and SVGEGT. The CDR3 totals 19 residues. With V trimmed by 0 bases and J by 2 bases, 8 bases remained unmatched. The CDR3 sequence is CASSYSPGLAGVWQETQYF. Here the CDR3 DNA reads TGTGCCAGCAGTTACTCCCCGGGACTAGCGGGAGTTTGGCAAGAGACCCAGTACTTC.

A few counts support this clonotype. The chain couples TRBV5-1 to TRBJ2-3; D gene ambiguous. Germline V gives CDR1 SGHRS, CDR2 YFSETQ. Trimming took off 0 bases at V and 2 bases at J, with 19 bases between the two ends. This CDR3 is built from 18 residues. DNA for the CDR3: TGCGCCAGCAGCTTGGGATTGGGCGCAGGCACCTTCACAGATACGCAGTATTTT. It specifies CASSLGLGAGTFTDTQYF.

This sequence joins TRBV6-5 and TRBJ2-7; D call uncertain. Germline loops: CDR1 MNHEY, CDR2 SVGAGI. V lost 6 bases and J 5 bases, leaving 17 bases between the germline ends. The CDR3 length is 14 residues. CDR3 DNA: TGTGCCAGCAGCCTCTGGATGGGGTCCCACGAGCAGTACTTC. Protein sequence: CASSLWMGSHEQYF.

This clonotype was detected a few times. This chain uses TRBV10-3 with TRBJ2-2; the D gene is possibly TRBD2 (5 bases). The CDR3 contains 13 residues. Germline assignment: CDR1 ENHRY and CDR2 SYGVKD. V lost 8 bases and J 4 bases, leaving 11 bases between the germline ends. CDR3 nucleotides: TGTGCCATCTTCGGTGGAGGCACCGGGGAGCTGTTTTTT. It translates to CAIFGGGTGELFF.

V is TRBV19 and J is TRBJ1-5; 10 bases are shared with TRBD1. The ends lost 4 bases at V and 2 bases at J; junction bases unmatched: 8. The CDR3 spans 17 residues. CDR1 LNHDA and CDR2 SQIVND come from the germline V gene (reference sequence). The CDR3 DNA reads as TGTGCCAGTAGTACCACCTCGACAGGGGGCGGCAATCAGCCCCAGCATTTT. It codes for CASSTTSTGGGNQPQHF.

The V and J genes are TRBV12-3 or TRBV12-4 and TRBJ2-1; tentatively, D is TRBD2 (6 bases). V lost 5 bases and J 9 bases, leaving 17 bases between the germline ends. CDR3 length: 14 residues. CDR3 sequence: CASSLWDSRSEQFF. The CDR3 DNA sequence: TGTGCCAGCAGTCTTTGGGACTCCCGGAGTGAGCAGTTCTTC.

This clonotype showed up many times. V is TRBV27 and J is TRBJ1-4, with a weak D call TRBD1 (5 bases). The V and J ends lost 3 bases and 8 bases respectively, with 13 bases between them. The CDR3 is 14 amino acids. Germline lookup yields CDR1 MNHEY and CDR2 SMNVEV (reference sequence). The CDR3 DNA follows: TGTGCCAGCAGTTTTGAGGGGCAGAGCGAAAAACTGTTTTTT. This codes for CASSFEGQSEKLFF. Full variable domain (outside the CDR3, taken from reference TRBV27 and TRBJ1-4): EAQVTQNPRYLITVTGKKLTVTCSQNMNHEYMSWYRQDPGLGLRQIYYSMNVEVTDKGDVPEGYKVSRKEKRNFPLILESPSPNQTSLYFCASSFEGQSEKLFFGSGTQLSVL.

At least ten counts were recorded for this clonotype. CDR3 nucleotides: TGCGCCAGCAGCTTAGAGGGGACGGGACCCCAGCATTTT. It encodes CASSLEGTGPQHF. The chain is built from TRBV5-1 and TRBJ1-5, with TRBD1 as a possible D gene (5 bases). Trimming cost V 2 bases and J 10 bases, with 13 bases left between them. Germline V gives CDR1 SGHRS, CDR2 YFSETQ. CDR3 length: 13 amino acids.

The DNA of the CDR3 is TGTGCCAGCAGTTCCCAGGGCCCCGCAACATCGCCCCAGCATTTT. This encodes CASSSQGPATSPQHF. This chain uses TRBV12-3 or TRBV12-4 with TRBJ1-5; the D gene is possibly TRBD1 (5 bases). The CDR3 is 15 residues long. Trimming cost V 4 bases and J 9 bases, with 19 bases left between them.

This clonotype appeared many times. The chain has TRBV10-3 and TRBJ1-1, with D perhaps matching TRBD1 (5 bases). Per the germline V gene, CDR1 is ENHRY and CDR2 is SYGVKD. Deletions cut 9 bases from V and 4 bases from J, with 18 bases between. The CDR3 has 14 residues. The CDR3 sequence: CAIPIDRRPTEAFF. CDR3 in DNA: TGTGCCATTCCAATTGACAGACGTCCCACTGAAGCTTTCTTT.

This clonotype was found a few times. The chain is built from TRBV7-6 and TRBJ2-1; TRBD2 matches at 10 bases. The CDR3 runs 14 residues. With V trimmed by 2 bases and J by 8 bases, 3 bases remained unmatched. Germline V gives CDR1 SGHVS, CDR2 FNYEAQ. The CDR3 DNA is TGTGCCAGCAGCTTAACTAGCGGGAAGGATGAGCAGTTCTTC. Protein: CASSLTSGKDEQFF.

V usage is TRBV6-1 and J usage is TRBJ1-1; D might be TRBD1 (5 bases). The CDR3 is 15 amino acids. V gave up 2 bases and J gave up 0 bases, with 10 bases separating them. Germline values: CDR1 MNHNS, CDR2 SASEGT. CDR3 nucleotide sequence: TGTGCCAGCAGTGAAAGGGGTGAGTTGAACACTGAAGCTTTCTTT. It codes for CASSERGELNTEAFF.

This chain joins TRBV10-2 and TRBJ1-5; 8 nucleotides agree with TRBD1. From germline, CDR1 is WSHSY and CDR2 SAAADI. The CDR3 spans 15 residues. With 0 bases clipped from V and 2 bases from J, the junction kept 0 bases outside the gene matches. Here the CDR3 DNA reads TGCGCCAGCAGTGAGTCGACAGGGGGCAATCAGCCCCAGCATTTT. Its protein is CASSESTGGNQPQHF.

This clonotype has ten or more counts. This chain links TRBV6-5 with TRBJ1-6, with 9 bases identical to TRBD1. The germline V gene encodes CDR1 MNHEY and CDR2 SVGAGI. V trimming: 5 bases; J trimming: 10 bases; junction bases outside the gene matches: 6. The CDR3 runs 14 residues. In DNA, the CDR3 is TGTGCCAGCAGTCGACAGGGGGTTAAATCACCCCTCCACTTT. It translates to CASSRQGVKSPLHF.

The CDR3 DNA reads TGTGCCTGGAGTGGGGACACTAGCAATCAGCCCCAGCATTTT. This encodes CAWSGDTSNQPQHF. The chain couples TRBV30 to TRBJ1-5; perhaps TRBD1 as D (6 bases). The CDR3 is 14 residues long. The V gene lost 1 base and the J gene lost 0 bases, with 7 bases spanning the gap. In germline, CDR1 is GTSNPN, CDR2 SVGIG (reference sequence).

This chain joins TRBV24-1 and TRBJ2-2; D gene uncertain. V was pared by 6 bases and J by 0 bases, with 19 bases between. Germline CDR1 is KGHDR and CDR2 is SFDVKD. The CDR3 sequence is 18 residues long. The CDR3: CATSYPKASMSNTGELFF. CDR3 DNA: TGTGCCACCAGTTATCCGAAGGCATCGATGTCGAACACCGGGGAGCTGTTTTTT.

This clonotype was seen more than once but under ten times. The chain uses TRBV20-1 and TRBJ1-1; possible D gene TRBD1, 5 bases. The length of the CDR3 is 12 residues. The V gene's germline CDR1 is DFQATT and CDR2 SNEGSKA (reference sequence). Trimming pared 3 bases from V and 7 bases from J, leaving 12 bases between. The CDR3 nucleotides read TGCAGTGCTAGCGGTCAGGGTAATGAAGCTTTCTTT. It is translated as CSASGQGNEAFF.

The J gene is TRBJ2-3, the V gene TRBV6-7; tentatively, D is TRBD2 (6 bases). TRBV6-7 is placed among ORFs of uncertain function. Trimming shortened V by 2 bases and J by 2 bases, and 20 bases separated the two germline ends. The length of the CDR3 is 18 residues. As DNA, the CDR3 is TGTGCCAGCAGTTACGTGTCGGCTGTAGCGGAGCACACAGATACGCAGTATTTT. Translated, it gives CASSYVSAVAEHTDTQYF.

This clonotype has more than one count but fewer than ten. This chain links TRBV7-9 with TRBJ2-7, with 7 bases lining up with TRBD2. Germline CDR1 SEHNR, CDR2 FQNEAQ (reference sequence). The ends lost 5 bases at V and 2 bases at J; junction bases unmatched: 9. The CDR3 extends over 15 amino acids. The CDR3 DNA is TGTGCCAGCAGCACTACTCGAGCGGGAACCTACGAGCAGTACTTC. Encoded protein: CASSTTRAGTYEQYF.

The V gene is TRBV20-1, the J gene TRBJ2-2; D may be TRBD2 (6 bases). This CDR3 contains 13 residues. Trimming took off 3 bases at V and 6 bases at J, with 11 bases between the two ends. The germline gives CDR1 DFQATT, CDR2 SNEGSKA (reference sequence). CDR3 sequence (DNA): TGCAGTGCTAGTATCCCGGGGGCCGGGGAGCTGTTTTTT. This codes for CSASIPGAGELFF.